This T cell receptor (beta chain) stems from a study of cytomegalovirus exposure and HLA in healthy donors. Study observations and caveats: The study listed 150 to 200 cytomegalovirus-associated TCR beta chains. The TCR clusters that emerged in the first cohort tended, a later analysis found, to co-occur in the roughly 120 validation repertoires. Most TCR sequences proved rare, with some public TCRs found in many donors.

Assay used: immunoSEQ multiplex PCR; TCRdb lists only in-frame clones, some missing. The profile shows about 120,000 clones, under 90% of them singletons. With regard to this clone: Its cognate antigen is unknown.

CDR1 is SGDLS and CDR2 is YYNGEE in the germline V gene. The CDR3 loop spans 15 amino acids. V lost 4 bases, J lost 0 bases, and 11 bases lay in between. Input material: PBMCs. The chain joins TRBV9 to TRBJ1-3; D might be TRBD1 (5 bases). The clonotype was recovered from a woman aged 18-30 years in good health and CMV-seronegative. CDR3 region: CASSRGGTSGNTIYF. DNA of the CDR3: TGTGCCAGCAGCCGTGGGGGGACCTCTGGAAACACCATATATTTT. The complete variable domain, with remaining parts taken from reference TRBV9 and TRBJ1-3, reads DSGVTQTPKHLITATGQRVTLRCSPRSGDLSVYWYQQSLDQGLQFLIQYYNGEERAKGNILERFSAQQFPDLHSELNLSSLELGDSALYFCASSRGGTSGNTIYFGEGSWLTVV.